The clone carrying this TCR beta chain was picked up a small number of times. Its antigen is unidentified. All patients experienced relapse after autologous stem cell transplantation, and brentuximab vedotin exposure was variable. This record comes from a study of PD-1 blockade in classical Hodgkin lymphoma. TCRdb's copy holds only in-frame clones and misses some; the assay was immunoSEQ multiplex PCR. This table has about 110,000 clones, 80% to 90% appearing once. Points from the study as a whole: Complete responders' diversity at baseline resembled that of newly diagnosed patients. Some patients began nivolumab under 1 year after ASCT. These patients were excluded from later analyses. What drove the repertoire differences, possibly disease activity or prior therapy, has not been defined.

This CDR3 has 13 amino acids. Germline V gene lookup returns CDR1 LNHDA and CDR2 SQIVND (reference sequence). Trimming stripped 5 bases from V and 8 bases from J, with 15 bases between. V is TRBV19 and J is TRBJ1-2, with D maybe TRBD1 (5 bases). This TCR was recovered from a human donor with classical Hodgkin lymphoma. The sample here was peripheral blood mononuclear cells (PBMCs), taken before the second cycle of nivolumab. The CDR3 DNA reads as TGTGCCAGTAGTCTAGGAGGGGTCTGGGGCTACACCTTC. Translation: CASSLGGVWGYTF.